Listed below are T cell receptor beta chains from one sample, sequenced in a study of glioma-infiltrating T cells. MiXCR, run by TCRdb on the multiplex PCR reads, gives a single entry per CDR3 protein. Found here are fewer than 200,000 distinct CDR3 sequences, more than 30% of them singletons; the top ten hold roughly a fifth. Sequences were obtained from glioma tissue, nonneoplastic brain tissue, or PBMCs (not recorded which). The receptors shown here come from a human donor with low-grade glioma or glioblastoma, undergoing nonglioma brain surgery, or in good health (not recorded which). CDR3s include the opening cysteine and the closing phenylalanine or tryptophan. The order of the fields is J gene, V gene, CDR3 protein.

J gene: TRBJ2-5
V gene: TRBV18
CDR3 protein: CASSPLGTEETQYF

J gene: TRBJ2-5
V gene: TRBV12-3/TRBV12-4
CDR3 protein: CASSGLAGVETQYF

J gene: TRBJ2-7
V gene: TRBV5-4
CDR3 protein: CASRNRDWPYEQYF

J gene: TRBJ2-1
V gene: TRBV6-2/TRBV6-3
CDR3 protein: CASSPLRDVNNEQFF

J gene: TRBJ2-3
V gene: TRBV10-3
CDR3 protein: CAISESDGIPSTDTQYF

J gene: TRBJ2-7
V gene: TRBV6-1
CDR3 protein: CASRQDLSYEQYF

J gene: TRBJ2-1
V gene: TRBV7-2
CDR3 protein: CASSSGLPGYNEQFF

J gene: TRBJ2-3
V gene: TRBV7-8
CDR3 protein: CASSFGITGEGTDTQYF

J gene: TRBJ2-1
V gene: TRBV7-8
CDR3 protein: CASSFALAYNEQFF

J gene: TRBJ2-7
V gene: TRBV6-2/TRBV6-3
CDR3 protein: CASSYSLPGTGGAGQYF

J gene: TRBJ1-6
V gene: TRBV7-2
CDR3 protein: CASSANPRDRQNSPLHF

J gene: TRBJ2-1
V gene: TRBV7-9
CDR3 protein: CASSLPPSRSFF

J gene: TRBJ1-2
V gene: TRBV20-1
CDR3 protein: CSARDGRDYGYTF

J gene: TRBJ2-5
V gene: TRBV10-3
CDR3 protein: CAISTTGDAETQYF

J gene: TRBJ1-5
V gene: TRBV27
CDR3 protein: CASSRGVPNQPQHF

J gene: TRBJ1-2
V gene: TRBV15
CDR3 protein: CATRRLKDRDFNYGYTF

J gene: TRBJ2-7
V gene: TRBV20-1
CDR3 protein: CSDTDMANYEQYF

J gene: TRBJ2-1
V gene: TRBV4-1
CDR3 protein: CASSQSPGLERIF

J gene: TRBJ1-2
V gene: TRBV24-1
CDR3 protein: CATSDSGTAYGYTF

J gene: TRBJ2-6
V gene: TRBV2
CDR3 protein: CASSEAPRGGDSGANVLTF

J gene: TRBJ2-3
V gene: TRBV6-6
CDR3 protein: CASSYSDSSTDTQYF

J gene: TRBJ2-5
V gene: TRBV9
CDR3 protein: CASSAQRGSQETQYF

J gene: TRBJ2-6
V gene: TRBV19
CDR3 protein: CASSKLMSGANVLTF